The 3 T cell receptor beta chains below all came from one sample that was sequenced in a study of blood T cell repertoires in COVID-19. Measured with immunoSEQ multiplex PCR; TCRdb has only the in-frame clones, and not every one. The sample has around 250,000 clones; roughly 80% are singletons. The sequencing sample was made of PBMCs or T cells enriched from blood (not recorded which). The receptor set was obtained from a man aged 40-49 years who had been exposed to COVID-19.

The chain carries TRBV3-1 (or the pseudogene TRBV3-2) and TRBJ1-4; 10 bases are a match to TRBD1. With 1 base clipped from V and 0 bases from J, the junction kept 5 bases outside the gene matches. The V gene's germline CDR1 is LGHDT and CDR2 YNNKEL (reference sequence). The CDR3 extends over 18 amino acids. CDR3 residues: CASSQVGQGFATNEKLFF. CDR3 sequence (DNA): TGTGCCAGCAGCCAAGTGGGACAGGGGTTTGCAACTAATGAAAAACTGTTTTTT.

The V and J genes are TRBV4-2 and TRBJ1-6; the D is unclear. The CDR3 contains 13 residues. The V gene lost 1 base and the J gene lost 6 bases, with 4 bases spanning the gap. Germline V gives CDR1 LGHNA, CDR2 YNFKEQ. The CDR3 nucleotides read TGTGCCAGCAGCCAAGCCATTAATTCACCCCTCCACTTT. This sequence encodes CASSQAINSPLHF.

The J gene is TRBJ1-4, the V gene TRBV5-1; 7 nucleotides align to TRBD1. The CDR3 is 14 residues long. CDR1 SGHRS and CDR2 YFSETQ come from the germline V gene. Trimming took 4 bases from V and 3 from J; bases not matched to a gene: 3. CDR3 sequence: CASSPQGSNEKLFF. Written as DNA, the CDR3 is TGCGCCAGCAGCCCACAGGGGTCTAATGAAAAACTGTTTTTT.